The 25 T cell receptor beta chains below come from one sample, sequenced in a study of cytomegalovirus exposure and HLA in healthy donors. It was with 60 Vbeta and 13 Jbeta primers that the PCR ran. Data came from immunoSEQ multiplex PCR; TCRdb stores just in-frame clones and leaves some out. In the table there are about 200,000 clones, 82% of which are singletons. The specimen sequenced was PBMCs. The receptor source for this set is a woman aged 35 to 49 in good health and CMV-seronegative.

The CDR3, as DNA: TGTGCCAGCAGCTTACCCGACACTGAGGGACAGCAGCTGTTTTTT. As protein: CASSLPDTEGQQLFF. The V call is TRBV11-2, the J call TRBJ2-2; 7 bases map to TRBD1. Germline CDR1 is SGHAT and CDR2 is FQNNGV. The CDR3 runs to 15 residues. V lost 2 bases, J lost 12 bases, and 12 bases stayed unmatched. The full variable domain, in which reference TRBV11-2 and TRBJ2-2 provide the parts outside the CDR3, is EAGVAQSPRYKIIEKRQSVAFWCNPISGHATLYWYQQILGQGPKLLIQFQNNGVVDDSQLPKDRFSAERLKGVDSTLKIQPAKLEDSAVYLCASSLPDTEGQQLFFGEGSRLTVL.

The chain is built from TRBV6-5 and TRBJ2-2; tentative D call: TRBD2 (6 bases). CDR1 is MNHEY, CDR2 SVGAGI, per germline. The CDR3 totals 14 residues. V lost 1 base and J 6 bases, leaving 9 bases between the germline ends. CDR3 in DNA: TGTGCCAGCAGTTACTGGCGGGATGCCGGGGAGCTGTTTTTT. It specifies CASSYWRDAGELFF.

This sequence joins TRBV10-3 and TRBJ2-1; D is possibly TRBD2 (5 bases). Germline CDR1 reads ENHRY; CDR2 reads SYGVKD. Trimming shortened V by 4 bases and J by 4 bases, and 11 bases separated the two germline ends. The length of the CDR3 is 14 residues. In DNA, the CDR3 is TGTGCCATCAGTGTTACGGAGGATTACAATGAGCAGTTCTTC. It yields the protein CAISVTEDYNEQFF.

The chain links TRBV18 to TRBJ1-3, with D possibly being TRBD1 (6 bases). Germline loops: CDR1 KGHSH, CDR2 LQKENI. V was trimmed by 6 bases and J by 2 bases, leaving 14 bases between them. CDR3 length equals 15 residues. CDR3 sequence reads: CASSPQGQTGNTIYF. CDR3 DNA sequence: TGTGCCAGCTCGCCGCAGGGGCAGACTGGAAACACCATATATTTT.

The V call is TRBV5-1, the J call TRBJ2-6, with D possibly matching TRBD1 (6 bases). V lost 3 bases to trimming and J lost 4 bases, with 14 bases between them. The germline CDR1 and CDR2 sequences are SGHRS and YFSETQ. The CDR3 length is 16 residues. CDR3 in DNA: TGCGCCAGCAGCTACCAAACAGGGTCGGGGGCCAACGTCCTGACTTTC. It is translated as CASSYQTGSGANVLTF. Supplemented by reference TRBV5-1 and TRBJ2-6, the full variable domain reads KAGVTQTPRYLIKTRGQQVTLSCSPISGHRSVSWYQQTPGQGLQFLFEYFSETQRNKGNFPGRFSGRQFSNSRSEMNVSTLELGDSALYLCASSYQTGSGANVLTFGAGSRLTVL.

The V and J genes are TRBV7-9 and TRBJ1-2, with 8 positions matching TRBD1. Germline V gene sequence: CDR1 SEHNR, CDR2 FQNEAQ (reference sequence). Trimming at V came to 5 bases and at J to 6 bases, leaving 11 bases not matched to a gene. The CDR3 is made up of 15 amino acids. CDR3 DNA sequence: TGTGCCAGCAGCCTCATATTGACAGGGGAGCATGGCTACACCTTC. Translating it yields CASSLILTGEHGYTF. Full variable domain (outside the CDR3, taken from reference TRBV7-9 and TRBJ1-2): DTGVSQNPRHKITKRGQNVTFRCDPISEHNRLYWYRQTLGQGPEFLTYFQNEAQLEKSRLLSDRFSAERPKGSFSTLEIQRTEQGDSAMYLCASSLILTGEHGYTFGSGTRLTVV.

This clone was detected only a few times. Additional DNA sequences in this sample encode the identical CDR3. The genes are TRBV5-1 and TRBJ2-5; D gene unclear. Looked up from germline, CDR1 is SGHRS and CDR2 is YFSETQ. V gave up 8 bases and J gave up 1 base, with 6 bases separating them. There are 11 residues in the CDR3. The CDR3: CASSRQETQYF. CDR3 sequence (DNA): TGCGCCAGTAGCCGCCAAGAGACCCAGTACTTC.

The rearrangement joins TRBV9 to TRBJ1-1; 7 bases agree with TRBD1. V was clipped by 4 bases and J by 1 base; unmatched bases: 4. The germline CDR1 and CDR2 sequences are SGDLS and YYNGEE. CDR3 length: 14 amino acids. This CDR3 reads CASSQRTGNTEAFF. The CDR3 nucleotides read TGTGCCAGCAGCCAACGGACAGGGAACACTGAAGCTTTCTTT.

The V call is TRBV9, the J call TRBJ1-2; D is uncertain. V was trimmed by 3 bases and J by 0 bases, leaving 15 bases between them. The CDR3 has 16 amino acids. Germline loops: CDR1 SGDLS, CDR2 YYNGEE. DNA for the CDR3: TGTGCCAGCAGCGGAGAAAAGTGGGCTACTAACTATGGCTACACCTTC. Translation: CASSGEKWATNYGYTF.

The V gene is TRBV28, the J gene TRBJ1-5; weak D call: TRBD1 (6 bases). Germline V CDR1 and CDR2: MDHEN, SYDVKM. V was cut by 6 bases and J by 4 bases, with 22 bases left in between. This CDR3 spans 17 amino acids. The CDR3 coding sequence is TGTGCCAGCAGCAAGACCGGGACAAGACGTGGGAATCAGCCCCAGCATTTT. Translating gives CASSKTGTRRGNQPQHF. Drawing the rest from reference TRBV28 and TRBJ1-5, the complete variable domain is DVKVTQSSRYLVKRTGEKVFLECVQDMDHENMFWYRQDPGLGLRLIYFSYDVKMKEKGDIPEGYSVSREKKERFSLILESASTNQTSMYLCASSKTGTRRGNQPQHFGDGTRLSIL.

The chain has TRBV21-1 and TRBJ2-7; whether TRBD2, the table's D call, matches the DNA was not checked. TRBV21-1 is an annotated pseudogene. The CDR3 extends over 20 amino acids. The CDR3 sequence is CASSLPLGLQASGNSYEQYF. CDR3 DNA: TGTGCCAGCAGCCTCCCCCTGGGTCTGCAGGCTAGCGGAAATTCCTACGAGCAGTACTTC.

The V and J genes are TRBV25-1 and TRBJ2-1, with 10 bases matching TRBD2. The J segment lost 9 bases and the V segment lost 3 bases, leaving 5 bases of the junction unmatched. The CDR3 runs 14 residues. Germline assignment: CDR1 MGHDK and CDR2 SYGVNS. In nucleotides, the CDR3 is TGTGCCAGCAGTGACCCAGGGACTAGCGTTGAGCAGTTCTTC. Encoded protein: CASSDPGTSVEQFF.

CDR3 nucleotides: TGTGCCAGCAGTGAAACACAGGGGGGCACAGATACGCAGTATTTT. Translation gives CASSETQGGTDTQYF. V usage is TRBV6-1 and J usage is TRBJ2-3; 8 bases agree with TRBD1. Germline V gene sequence: CDR1 MNHNS, CDR2 SASEGT. V gave up 2 bases and J gave up 1 base; unmatched junction bases: 2. CDR3 length: 15 amino acids.

This clone was recorded once. This chain uses TRBV19 with TRBJ2-2; D is ambiguous. Germline V CDR1 and CDR2: LNHDA, SQIVND (reference sequence). Trimming took off 4 bases at V and 1 base at J, with 10 bases between the two ends. This CDR3 comprises 15 residues. This chain's CDR3 is CASSSLQRNTGELFF. The CDR3 DNA sequence: TGTGCCAGTAGTAGTTTACAGAGGAACACCGGGGAGCTGTTTTTT.

In this sample, this clone turned up a few times. This chain joins TRBV15 and TRBJ1-1, with D maybe TRBD1 (5 bases). The CDR3 totals 16 residues. V was pared by 0 bases and J by 2 bases, with 13 bases between. The V gene's germline CDR1 is LNHNV and CDR2 YYDKDF (reference sequence). The CDR3 loop is CATSRDIRQGNTEAFF. CDR3 sequence (DNA): TGTGCCACCAGCAGAGATATAAGGCAGGGAAACACTGAAGCTTTCTTT.

This chain uses TRBV19 with TRBJ1-5; TRBD1 agrees at 7 bases. J lost 2 bases, V lost 3 bases, and 4 bases had no gene match. CDR1 LNHDA and CDR2 SQIVND come from the germline V gene (reference sequence). The CDR3 consists of 15 residues. CDR3 sequence reads: CASSIDRVRNQPQHF. In nucleotides, the CDR3 is TGTGCCAGTAGTATTGACAGGGTCCGCAATCAGCCCCAGCATTTT.

This chain joins TRBV5-6 and TRBJ2-7; D uncertain. Between the trimmed V and J ends, which lost 3 bases and 2 bases, there was a span of 3 bases. There are 11 residues in the CDR3. The germline V gene has CDR1 SGHDT and CDR2 YYEEEE. The DNA of the CDR3 is TGTGCCAGCAGCTCTACCTACGAGCAGTACTTC. The encoded protein is CASSSTYEQYF. The entire variable domain, with the rest obtained from reference TRBV5-6 and TRBJ2-7, is as follows: DAGVTQSPTHLIKTRGQQVTLRCSPKSGHDTVSWYQQALGQGPQFIFQYYEEEERQRGNFPDRFSGHQFPNYSSELNVNALLLGDSALYLCASSSTYEQYFGPGTRLTVT.

The chain uses TRBV30 and TRBJ2-5; a weak D match, TRBD1 (6 bases). V was shortened by 1 base and J by 1 base, with 19 bases between the two germline ends. This CDR3 comprises 17 residues. Germline V gene sequence: CDR1 GTSNPN, CDR2 SVGIG (reference sequence). This chain's CDR3 is CAWSGPRPQGLQETQYF. CDR3 coding DNA: TGTGCCTGGAGTGGGCCTCGTCCACAGGGCCTCCAAGAGACCCAGTACTTC. Looking up the rest from reference TRBV30 and TRBJ2-5 gives the full variable domain: SQTIHQWPATLVQPVGSPLSLECTVEGTSNPNLYWYRQAAGRGLQLLFYSVGIGQISSEVPQNLSASRPQDRQFILSSKKLLLSDSGFYLCAWSGPRPQGLQETQYFGPGTRLLVL.

This clone showed up just a few times. This chain connects TRBV28 to TRBJ2-5; TRBD1 matches 10 bases. The J call may be incorrect, as the DNA end agrees better with TRBJ2-7. This CDR3 has 15 amino acids. Germline lookup yields CDR1 MDHEN and CDR2 SYDVKM. The CDR3 reads CASSPGDRGGNEQYF. DNA of the CDR3: TGTGCCAGCAGCCCTGGGGACAGGGGAGGAAACGAGCAGTACTTC.

This chain joins TRBV28 and TRBJ2-7, with D perhaps matching TRBD2 (6 bases). The CDR3 totals 13 residues. The V gene lost 11 bases and the J gene lost 6 bases, with 20 bases spanning the gap. CDR1 and CDR2 from the germline V gene are MDHEN and SYDVKM. CDR3 bases: TGTGCCGTCTGGGGGGTCCCCCTCGCCGAGCAGTACTTC. Encoded protein: CAVWGVPLAEQYF.

The V gene is TRBV7-9, the J gene TRBJ2-7; 8 bases align to TRBD1. Germline V CDR1 and CDR2: SEHNR, FQNEAQ (reference sequence). The CDR3 covers 18 residues. The trim removed 6 bases at V and 3 bases at J, leaving 19 bases unmatched. The CDR3 DNA sequence: TGTGCCAGCAGTTTCGCTACCGGGACAGGCTACGCGGTCTACGAGCAGTACTTC. This sequence encodes CASSFATGTGYAVYEQYF.

This clone was found a few times. The chain has TRBV5-8 and TRBJ2-7; maybe TRBD1 (7 bases). The CDR3 length is 13 residues. Per germline, CDR1 SGHTS and CDR2 YDEGEE. The V end lost 4 bases, the J end lost 5 bases, and 13 bases lay between the germline ends. In DNA form, the CDR3 reads TGTGCCAGCAGCGTGACAGGGAGGAACGAGCAGTACTTC. Translation: CASSVTGRNEQYF.

The V call is TRBV28, the J call TRBJ2-3, with 8 bases lining up with TRBD2. The CDR3 consists of 15 residues. Germline CDR1 and CDR2: MDHEN and SYDVKM. V shed 1 base, J shed 4 bases, and the junction held 4 bases outside the gene matches. This CDR3 is CASSLSGRGADTQYF. The DNA for the CDR3 is TGTGCCAGCAGTTTATCCGGGAGGGGGGCAGATACGCAGTATTTT.

V gene TRBV27 combines with J gene TRBJ2-7, with 8 bases that match TRBD2. The CDR3 sequence is 13 residues long. Germline V CDR1 and CDR2: MNHEY, SMNVEV (reference sequence). Trimming took 3 bases from V and 3 from J; bases not matched to a gene: 1. CDR3 region: CASSFGRVYEQYF. The CDR3 DNA reads as TGTGCCAGCAGTTTCGGGAGGGTCTACGAGCAGTACTTC.

V gene TRBV2 combines with J gene TRBJ1-2; D call uncertain. This CDR3 has 12 amino acids. Germline V gives CDR1 SNHLY, CDR2 FYNNEI. The V end lost 6 bases, the J end lost 2 bases, and 7 bases lay between the germline ends. CDR3 amino acids: CASRRKNYGYTF. The CDR3 nucleotides are TGTGCCAGCAGGCGTAAGAACTATGGCTACACCTTC.